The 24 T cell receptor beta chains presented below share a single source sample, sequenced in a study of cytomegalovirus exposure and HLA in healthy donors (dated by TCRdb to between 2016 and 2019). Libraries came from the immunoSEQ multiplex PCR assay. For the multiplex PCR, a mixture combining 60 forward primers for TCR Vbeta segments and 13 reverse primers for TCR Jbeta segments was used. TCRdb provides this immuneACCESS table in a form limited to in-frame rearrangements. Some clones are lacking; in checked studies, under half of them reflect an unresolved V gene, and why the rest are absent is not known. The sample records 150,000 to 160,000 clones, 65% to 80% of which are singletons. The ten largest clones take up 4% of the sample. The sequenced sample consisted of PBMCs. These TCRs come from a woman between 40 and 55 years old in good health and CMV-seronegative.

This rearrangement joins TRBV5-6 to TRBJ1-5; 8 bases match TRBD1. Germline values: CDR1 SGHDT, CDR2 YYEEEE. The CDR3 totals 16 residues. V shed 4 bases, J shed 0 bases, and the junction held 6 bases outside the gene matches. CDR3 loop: CASSRDRGSSNQPQHF. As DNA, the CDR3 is TGTGCCAGCAGCAGAGACAGGGGAAGTAGCAATCAGCCCCAGCATTTT.

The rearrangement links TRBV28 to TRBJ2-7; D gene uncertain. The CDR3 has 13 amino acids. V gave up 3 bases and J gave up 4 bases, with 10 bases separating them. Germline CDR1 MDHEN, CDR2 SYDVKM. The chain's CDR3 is CASSFSGLYEQYF. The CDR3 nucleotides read TGTGCCAGCAGTTTCTCGGGTCTGTACGAGCAGTACTTC.

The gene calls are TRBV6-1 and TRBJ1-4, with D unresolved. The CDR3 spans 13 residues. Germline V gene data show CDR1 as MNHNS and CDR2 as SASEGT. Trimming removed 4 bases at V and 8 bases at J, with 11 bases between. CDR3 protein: CASSAVQAEKLFF. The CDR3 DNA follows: TGTGCCAGCAGTGCCGTGCAGGCGGAAAAACTGTTTTTT.

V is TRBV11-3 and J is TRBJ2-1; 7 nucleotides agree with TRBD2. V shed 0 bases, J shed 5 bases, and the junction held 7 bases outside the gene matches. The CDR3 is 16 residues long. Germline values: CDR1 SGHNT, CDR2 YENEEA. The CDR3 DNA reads TGTGCCAGCAGCTTAGAAAGGGAGGGGAGGAACAATGAGCAGTTCTTC. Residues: CASSLEREGRNNEQFF.

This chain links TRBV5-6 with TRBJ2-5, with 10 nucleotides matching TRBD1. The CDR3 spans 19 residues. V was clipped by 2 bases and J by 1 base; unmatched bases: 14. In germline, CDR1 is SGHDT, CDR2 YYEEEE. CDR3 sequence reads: CASSLLINYRDRGQETQYF. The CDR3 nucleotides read TGTGCCAGCAGCTTACTCATAAATTACCGGGACAGGGGCCAAGAGACCCAGTACTTC.

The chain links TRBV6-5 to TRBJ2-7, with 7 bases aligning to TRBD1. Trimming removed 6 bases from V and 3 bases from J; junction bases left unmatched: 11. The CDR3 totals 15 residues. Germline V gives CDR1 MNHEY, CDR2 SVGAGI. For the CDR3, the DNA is TGTGCCAGCAGCTCTACCAACGACAGGGACTACGAGCAGTACTTC. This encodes CASSSTNDRDYEQYF.

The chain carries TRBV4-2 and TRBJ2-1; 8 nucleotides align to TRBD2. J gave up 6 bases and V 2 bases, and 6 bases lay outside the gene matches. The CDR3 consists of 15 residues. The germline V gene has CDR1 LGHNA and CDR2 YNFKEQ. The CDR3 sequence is CASSQTTSGSNEQFF. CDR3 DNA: TGTGCCAGCAGCCAAACTACTAGCGGCAGCAATGAGCAGTTCTTC.

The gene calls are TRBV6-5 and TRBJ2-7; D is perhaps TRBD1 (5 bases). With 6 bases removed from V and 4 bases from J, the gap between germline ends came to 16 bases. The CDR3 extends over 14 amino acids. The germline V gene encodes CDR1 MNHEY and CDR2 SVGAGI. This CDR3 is CASSPRGRVYEQYF. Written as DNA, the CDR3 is TGTGCCAGCAGCCCTAGAGGCAGGGTTTACGAGCAGTACTTC.

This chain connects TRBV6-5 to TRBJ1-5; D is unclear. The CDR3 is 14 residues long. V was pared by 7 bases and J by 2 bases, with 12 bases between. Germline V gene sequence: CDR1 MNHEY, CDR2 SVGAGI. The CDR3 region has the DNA TGTGCCAGCATGGTGGGCATAGGCAATCAGCCCCAGCATTTT. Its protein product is CASMVGIGNQPQHF.

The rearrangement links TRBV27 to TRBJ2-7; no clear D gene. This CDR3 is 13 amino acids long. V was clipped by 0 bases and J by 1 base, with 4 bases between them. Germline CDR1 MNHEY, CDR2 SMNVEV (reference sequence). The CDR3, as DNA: TGTGCCAGCAGTTTATCACAGTCCTACGAGCAGTACTTC. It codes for CASSLSQSYEQYF.

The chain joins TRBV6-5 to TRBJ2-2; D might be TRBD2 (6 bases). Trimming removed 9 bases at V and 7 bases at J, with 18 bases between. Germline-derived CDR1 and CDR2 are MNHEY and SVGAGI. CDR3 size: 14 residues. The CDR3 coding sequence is TGTGCCAGTCGCGGAGGGCCAGGGAACGGGGAGCTGTTTTTT. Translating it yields CASRGGPGNGELFF.

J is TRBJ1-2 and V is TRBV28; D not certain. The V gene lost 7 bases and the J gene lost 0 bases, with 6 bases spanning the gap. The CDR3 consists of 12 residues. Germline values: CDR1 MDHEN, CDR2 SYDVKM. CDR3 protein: CASTVSNYGYTF. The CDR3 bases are TGTGCCAGCACAGTTTCTAACTATGGCTACACCTTC.

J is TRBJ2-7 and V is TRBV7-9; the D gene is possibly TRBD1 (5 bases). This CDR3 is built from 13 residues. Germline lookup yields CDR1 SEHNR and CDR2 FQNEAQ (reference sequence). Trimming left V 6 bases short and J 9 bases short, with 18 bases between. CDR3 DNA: TGTGCCAGCAGTCCCTACCGGTCCGACAGGCAGTACTTC. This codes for CASSPYRSDRQYF.

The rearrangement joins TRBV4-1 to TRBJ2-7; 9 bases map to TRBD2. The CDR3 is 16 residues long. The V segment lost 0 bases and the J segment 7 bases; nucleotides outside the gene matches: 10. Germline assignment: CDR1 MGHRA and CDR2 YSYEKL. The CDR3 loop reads CASSQDMVAGAREQYF. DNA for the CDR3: TGCGCCAGCAGCCAAGATATGGTAGCGGGGGCTCGGGAGCAGTACTTC.

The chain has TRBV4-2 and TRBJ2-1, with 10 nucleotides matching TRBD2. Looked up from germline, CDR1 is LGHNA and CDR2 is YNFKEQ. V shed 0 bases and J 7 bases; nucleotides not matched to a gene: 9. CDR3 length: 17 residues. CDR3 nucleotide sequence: TGTGCCAGCAGCCAAGACGCAGCGGGGGGGTCGCGGAATGAGCAGTTCTTC. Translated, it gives CASSQDAAGGSRNEQFF.

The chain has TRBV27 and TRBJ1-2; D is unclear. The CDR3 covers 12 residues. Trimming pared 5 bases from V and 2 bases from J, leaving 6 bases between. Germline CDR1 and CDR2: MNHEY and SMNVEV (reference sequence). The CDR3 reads CASSGLNYGYTF. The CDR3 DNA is TGTGCCAGCAGTGGCCTGAACTATGGCTACACCTTC.

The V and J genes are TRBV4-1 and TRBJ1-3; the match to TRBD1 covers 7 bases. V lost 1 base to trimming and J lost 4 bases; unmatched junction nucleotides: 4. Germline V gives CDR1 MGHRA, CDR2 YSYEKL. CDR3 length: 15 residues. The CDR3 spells CASSQGRGEGNTIYF. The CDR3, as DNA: TGCGCCAGCAGCCAAGGCAGGGGGGAGGGAAACACCATATATTTT.

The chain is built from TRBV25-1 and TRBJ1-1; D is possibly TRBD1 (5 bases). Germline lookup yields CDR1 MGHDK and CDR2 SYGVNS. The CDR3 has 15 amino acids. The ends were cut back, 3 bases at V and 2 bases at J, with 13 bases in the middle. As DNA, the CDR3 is TGTGCCAGCAGTGACTCACAGGAACTTAACACTGAAGCTTTCTTT. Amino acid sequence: CASSDSQELNTEAFF.

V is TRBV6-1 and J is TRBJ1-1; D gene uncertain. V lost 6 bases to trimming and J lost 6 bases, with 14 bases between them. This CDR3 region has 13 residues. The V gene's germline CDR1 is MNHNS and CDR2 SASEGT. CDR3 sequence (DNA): TGTGCCAGCAGATTGACCCTAGGCGCTGAAGCTTTCTTT. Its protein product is CASRLTLGAEAFF.

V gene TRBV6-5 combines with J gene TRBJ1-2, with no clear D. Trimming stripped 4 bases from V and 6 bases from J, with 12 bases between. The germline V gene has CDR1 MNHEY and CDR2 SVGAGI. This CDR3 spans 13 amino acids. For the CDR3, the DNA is TGTGCCAGCAGTTTCCGAACCCAGGATGGCTACACCTTC. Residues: CASSFRTQDGYTF.

DNA for the CDR3: TGTGCCAGCAGTTCGAGGAGGAGGGCATGGGGCTACACCTTC. Translation: CASSSRRRAWGYTF. V gene TRBV27 combines with J gene TRBJ1-2; D gene ambiguous. The CDR3 contains 14 residues. CDR1 and CDR2 from the germline V gene are MNHEY and SMNVEV (reference sequence). Trimming cost V 4 bases and J 8 bases, with 17 bases left between them.

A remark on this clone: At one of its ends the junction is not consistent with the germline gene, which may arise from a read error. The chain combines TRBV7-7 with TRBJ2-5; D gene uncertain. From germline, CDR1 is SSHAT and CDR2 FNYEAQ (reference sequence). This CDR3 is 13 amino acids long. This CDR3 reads CASSLATWQAQYF. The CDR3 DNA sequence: TGTGCTAGCAGCCTCGCGACTTGGCAAGCCCAGTACTTC.

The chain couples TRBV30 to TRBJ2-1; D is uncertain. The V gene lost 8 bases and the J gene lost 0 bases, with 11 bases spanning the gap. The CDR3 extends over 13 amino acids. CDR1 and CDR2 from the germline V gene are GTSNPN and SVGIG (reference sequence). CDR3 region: CALLPSSYNEQFF. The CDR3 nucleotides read TGTGCCCTTCTACCGAGCTCCTACAATGAGCAGTTCTTC.

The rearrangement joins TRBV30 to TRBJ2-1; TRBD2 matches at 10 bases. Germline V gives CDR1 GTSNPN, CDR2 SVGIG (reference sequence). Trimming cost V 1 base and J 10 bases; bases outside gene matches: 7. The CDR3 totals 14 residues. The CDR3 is CAWSGASGSREQFF. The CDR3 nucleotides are TGTGCCTGGAGTGGGGCTAGCGGGAGCCGCGAGCAGTTCTTC.